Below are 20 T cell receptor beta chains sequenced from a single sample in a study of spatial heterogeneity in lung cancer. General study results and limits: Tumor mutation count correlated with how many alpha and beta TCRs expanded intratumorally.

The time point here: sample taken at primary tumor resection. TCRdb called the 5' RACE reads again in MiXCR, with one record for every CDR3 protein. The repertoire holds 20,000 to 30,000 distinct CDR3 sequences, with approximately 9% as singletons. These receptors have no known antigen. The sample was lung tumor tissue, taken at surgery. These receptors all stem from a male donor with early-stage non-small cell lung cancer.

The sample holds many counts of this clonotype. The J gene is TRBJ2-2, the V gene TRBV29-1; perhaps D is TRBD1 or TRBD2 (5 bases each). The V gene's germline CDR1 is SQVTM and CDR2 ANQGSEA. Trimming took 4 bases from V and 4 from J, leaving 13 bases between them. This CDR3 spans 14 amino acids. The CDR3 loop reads CSVAGAETTGELFF. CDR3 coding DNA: TGCAGCGTTGCCGGGGCCGAGACCACCGGGGAGCTGTTTTTT.

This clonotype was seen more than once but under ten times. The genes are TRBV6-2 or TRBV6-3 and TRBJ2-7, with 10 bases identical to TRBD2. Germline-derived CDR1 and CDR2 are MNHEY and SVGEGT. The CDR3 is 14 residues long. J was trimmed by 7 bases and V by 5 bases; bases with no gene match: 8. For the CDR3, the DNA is TGTGCCAGCAGTCGGATAGCGGGAGGAGAGGAGCAGTACTTC. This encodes CASSRIAGGEEQYF.

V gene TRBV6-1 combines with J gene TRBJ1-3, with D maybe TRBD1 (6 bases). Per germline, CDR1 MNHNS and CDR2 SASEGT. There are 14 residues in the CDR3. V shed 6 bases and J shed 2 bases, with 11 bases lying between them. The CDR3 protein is CASRTGGAGNTIYF. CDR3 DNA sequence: TGTGCCAGCAGAACGGGGGGCGCTGGAAACACCATATATTTT.

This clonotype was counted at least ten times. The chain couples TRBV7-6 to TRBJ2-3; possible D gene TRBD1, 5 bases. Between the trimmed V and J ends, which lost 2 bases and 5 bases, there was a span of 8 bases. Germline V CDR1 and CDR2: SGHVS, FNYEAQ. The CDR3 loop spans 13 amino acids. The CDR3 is CASSLKGKDTQYF. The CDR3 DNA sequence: TGTGCCAGCAGCTTAAAGGGGAAAGATACGCAGTATTTT.

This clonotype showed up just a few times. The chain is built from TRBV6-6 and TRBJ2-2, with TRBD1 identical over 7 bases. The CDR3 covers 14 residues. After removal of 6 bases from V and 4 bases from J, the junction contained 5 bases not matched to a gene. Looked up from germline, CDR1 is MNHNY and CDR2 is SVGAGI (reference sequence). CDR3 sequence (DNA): TGTGCCAGCAGACAGGGGATGGGCACCGGGGAGCTGTTTTTT. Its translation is CASRQGMGTGELFF.

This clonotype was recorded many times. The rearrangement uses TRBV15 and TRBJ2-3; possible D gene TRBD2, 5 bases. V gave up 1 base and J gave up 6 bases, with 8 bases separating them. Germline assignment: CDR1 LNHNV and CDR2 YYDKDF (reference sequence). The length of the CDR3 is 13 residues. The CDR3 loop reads CATSRVGLDTQYF. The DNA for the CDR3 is TGTGCCACCAGCAGAGTAGGACTGGATACGCAGTATTTT.

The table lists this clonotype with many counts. CDR3 sequence reads: CASRPRTSYNSPLHF. The DNA for the CDR3 is TGTGCCAGCAGGCCCCGGACATCGTATAATTCACCCCTCCACTTT. The chain is built from TRBV7-2 and TRBJ1-6; tentative D call: TRBD1 (5 bases). The CDR3 extends over 15 amino acids. Trimming took 6 bases from V and 4 from J, leaving 13 bases between them. The V gene's germline CDR1 is SGHTA and CDR2 FQGNSA. Full variable domain (missing parts from reference TRBV7-2 and TRBJ1-6): GAGVSQSPSNKVTEKGKDVELRCDPISGHTALYWYRQSLGQGLEFLIYFQGNSAPDKSGLPSDRFSAERTGGSVSTLTIQRTQQEDSAVYLCASRPRTSYNSPLHFGNGTRLTVT.

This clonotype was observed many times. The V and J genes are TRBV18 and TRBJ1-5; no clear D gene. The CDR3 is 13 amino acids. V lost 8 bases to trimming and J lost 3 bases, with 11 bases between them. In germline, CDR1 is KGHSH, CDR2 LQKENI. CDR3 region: CASAGGFNQPQHF. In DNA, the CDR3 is TGTGCCAGCGCGGGCGGGTTCAATCAGCCCCAGCATTTT.

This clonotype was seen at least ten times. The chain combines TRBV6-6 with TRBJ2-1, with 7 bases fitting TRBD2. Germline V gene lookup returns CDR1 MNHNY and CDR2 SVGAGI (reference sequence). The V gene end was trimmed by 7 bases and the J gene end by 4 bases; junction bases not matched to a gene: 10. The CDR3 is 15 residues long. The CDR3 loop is CASTDGASGYNEQFF. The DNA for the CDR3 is TGTGCCAGCACCGACGGGGCTAGCGGATACAATGAGCAGTTCTTC.

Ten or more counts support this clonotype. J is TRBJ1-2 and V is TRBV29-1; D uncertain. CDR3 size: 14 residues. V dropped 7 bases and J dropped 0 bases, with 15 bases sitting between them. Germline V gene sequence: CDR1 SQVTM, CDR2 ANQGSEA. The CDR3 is CSARPAGTNYGYTF. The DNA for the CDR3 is TGCAGCGCCAGACCTGCGGGCACTAACTATGGCTACACCTTC.

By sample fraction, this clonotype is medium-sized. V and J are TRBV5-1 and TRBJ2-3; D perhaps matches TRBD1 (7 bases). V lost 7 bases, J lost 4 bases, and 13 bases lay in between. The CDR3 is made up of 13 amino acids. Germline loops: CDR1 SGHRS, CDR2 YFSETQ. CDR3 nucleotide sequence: TGCGCCAGCCAGGGGGGTACCTCAGATACGCAGTATTTT. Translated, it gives CASQGGTSDTQYF.

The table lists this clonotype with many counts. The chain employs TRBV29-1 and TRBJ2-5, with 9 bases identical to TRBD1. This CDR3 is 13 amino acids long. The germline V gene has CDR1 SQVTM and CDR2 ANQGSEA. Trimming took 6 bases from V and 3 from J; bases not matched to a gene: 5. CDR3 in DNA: TGCAGCGTATCGACAGGGGGGGAAGAGACCCAGTACTTC. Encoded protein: CSVSTGGEETQYF.

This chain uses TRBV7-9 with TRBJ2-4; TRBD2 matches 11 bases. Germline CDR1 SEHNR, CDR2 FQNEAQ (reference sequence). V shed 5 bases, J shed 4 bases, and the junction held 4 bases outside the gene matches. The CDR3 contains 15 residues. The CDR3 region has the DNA TGTGCCAGCAGCACCGGGACTAGCGGAAAAAACATTCAGTACTTC. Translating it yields CASSTGTSGKNIQYF.

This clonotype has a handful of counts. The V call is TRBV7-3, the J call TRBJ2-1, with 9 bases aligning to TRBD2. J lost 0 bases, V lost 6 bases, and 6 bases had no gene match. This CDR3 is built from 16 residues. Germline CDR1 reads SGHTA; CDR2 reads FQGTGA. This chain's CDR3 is CASRSGSGSSYNEQFF. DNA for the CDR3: TGTGCCAGCAGGTCTGGTAGCGGGAGCTCCTACAATGAGCAGTTCTTC.

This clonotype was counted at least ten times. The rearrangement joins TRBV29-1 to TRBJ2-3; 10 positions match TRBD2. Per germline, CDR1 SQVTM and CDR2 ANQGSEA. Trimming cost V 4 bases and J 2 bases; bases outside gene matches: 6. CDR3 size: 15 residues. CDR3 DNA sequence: TGCAGCGTTGCAGCTAGCGGGGGACCCACAGATACGCAGTATTTT. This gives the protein CSVAASGGPTDTQYF.

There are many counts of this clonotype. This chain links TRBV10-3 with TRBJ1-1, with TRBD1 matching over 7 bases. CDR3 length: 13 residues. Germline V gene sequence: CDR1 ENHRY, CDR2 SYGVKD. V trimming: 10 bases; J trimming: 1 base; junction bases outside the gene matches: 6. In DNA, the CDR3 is TGTGCCAGTCTTGGGACAGCGAACACTGAAGCTTTCTTT. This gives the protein CASLGTANTEAFF.

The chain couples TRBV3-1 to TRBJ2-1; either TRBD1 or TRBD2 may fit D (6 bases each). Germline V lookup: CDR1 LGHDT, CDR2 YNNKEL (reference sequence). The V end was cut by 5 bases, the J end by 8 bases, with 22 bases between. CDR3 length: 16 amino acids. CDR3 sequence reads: CASSTSGHGWEDEQFF. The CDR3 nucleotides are TGTGCCAGCAGCACTTCGGGACACGGCTGGGAGGATGAGCAGTTCTTC.

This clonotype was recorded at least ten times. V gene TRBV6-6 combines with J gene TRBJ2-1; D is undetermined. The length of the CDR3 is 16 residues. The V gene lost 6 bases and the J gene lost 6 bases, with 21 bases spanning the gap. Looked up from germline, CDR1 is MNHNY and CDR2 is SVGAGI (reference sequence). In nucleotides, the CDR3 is TGTGCCAGCAGGAGAAACGTTGCTGGCACTTCCAATGAGCAGTTCTTC. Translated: CASRRNVAGTSNEQFF.

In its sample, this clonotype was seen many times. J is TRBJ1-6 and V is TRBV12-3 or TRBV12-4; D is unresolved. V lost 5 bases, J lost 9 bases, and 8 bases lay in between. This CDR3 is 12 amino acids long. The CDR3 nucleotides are TGTGCCAGCAGTCCTCCGACTTCACCCCTCCACTTT. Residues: CASSPPTSPLHF.

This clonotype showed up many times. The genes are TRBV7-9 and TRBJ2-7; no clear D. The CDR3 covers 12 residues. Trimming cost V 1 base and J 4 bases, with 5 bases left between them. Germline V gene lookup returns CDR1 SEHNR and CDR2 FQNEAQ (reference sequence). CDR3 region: CASSLDPYEQYF. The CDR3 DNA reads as TGTGCCAGCAGCTTAGACCCGTACGAGCAGTACTTC.